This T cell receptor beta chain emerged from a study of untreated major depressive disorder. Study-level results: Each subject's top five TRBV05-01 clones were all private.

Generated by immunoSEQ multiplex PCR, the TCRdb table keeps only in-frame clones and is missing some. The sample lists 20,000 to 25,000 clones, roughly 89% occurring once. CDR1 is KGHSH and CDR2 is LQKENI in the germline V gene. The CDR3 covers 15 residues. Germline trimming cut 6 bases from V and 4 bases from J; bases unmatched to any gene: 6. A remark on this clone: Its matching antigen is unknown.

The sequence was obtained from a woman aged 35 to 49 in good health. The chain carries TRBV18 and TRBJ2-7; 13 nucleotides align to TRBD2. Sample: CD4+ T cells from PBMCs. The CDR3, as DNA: TGTGCCAGCTCCCCTAGGACTAGCGGGAGTTACGAGCAGTACTTC. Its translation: CASSPRTSGSYEQYF.